The clone carrying this T cell receptor (beta chain) has only a few counts. Constant-segment primers served in 5'RACE that generated TCR alpha and TCR beta cDNA libraries bearing sample barcodes and UMIs. From the 5' RACE reads, TCRdb called clonotypes with MiXCR, one entry per CDR3 protein. The repertoire includes about 120,000 distinct CDR3 sequences, 20% to 25% of them detected once, and approximately 41% sits in the top ten. The data were taken from a study of T-cell memory formation after mild COVID-19. Study at large: The study found TCR clusters largely donor specific.

Germline loops: CDR1 SEHNR, CDR2 FQNEAQ (reference sequence). V shed 1 base and J 4 bases; nucleotides not matched to a gene: 2. This CDR3 is 14 amino acids long. This clonotype originated in a man in his late teens or twenties who had mild COVID-19 (a few samples of this study predate the infection). Cell type and time point are not known. The chain combines TRBV7-9 with TRBJ2-7, with 9 bases fitting TRBD1. The sequenced material came from PBMCs or a T cell subset sorted from them (not recorded which). CDR3 coding DNA: TGTGCCAGCAGCTTAGTGGGACAGGGTTACGAGCAGTACTTC. Its protein is CASSLVGQGYEQYF.